This T cell receptor beta chain was sequenced during a study of blood T cell repertoires in COVID-19. The overall study: T cells, B-cell-depleted T cells, or PBMCs supplied cDNA or gDNA.

Trimming cost V 4 bases and J 6 bases; bases outside gene matches: 16. This CDR3 has 17 residues. From germline, CDR1 is GTSNPN and CDR2 SVGIG (reference sequence). As originally analysed: Cell counts per sample came from amplifying reference gene primers. Sequencing used immunoSEQ multiplex PCR; TCRdb keeps in-frame clones, though not all of them. V, J and clone size are those of that table, while D and trimming were read from the DNA. The data show about 75,000 clones, with approximately 90% seen just once and approximately 19% held by the top ten. Sequenced material: peripheral blood. The chain combines TRBV30 with TRBJ2-2; TRBD1 aligns across 8 bases. The TCR originated in a human donor in a cohort sampled during active COVID-19. The DNA of the CDR3 is TGTGCCTGGAACATACAAGGGGGCAGGGGGCGCGCCGGGGAGCTGTTTTTT. Protein sequence: CAWNIQGGRGRAGELFF.